A selection of T cell receptor beta chains follows, all from one sample in a study of blood T cell repertoires in COVID-19. Profiling relied on immunoSEQ multiplex PCR, and the TCRdb table lists in-frame clones only, not all of them. This sample has 200,000 to 300,000 clones, with 88% found just once. Sequencing was carried out using PBMCs or T cells enriched from blood (not recorded which). These receptors originate from a woman between 35 and 50 years old with acute COVID-19. Each CDR3 is given with its conserved first and last residue. D genes are given only for firm matches. Part of the rows lack a size; the others show once, few, many or a class for expanded clones.

j_call | v_call | clone_size | d_call | cdr3_aa | cdr3_nt
TRBJ2-5 | TRBV5-4 | NA | TRBD2 | CASSLRSGRYQETQYF | TGTGCCAGCAGCTTACGTAGCGGGAGGTACCAGGAGACCCAGTACTTC
TRBJ2-3 | TRBV4-1 | NA | TRBD2 | CASSQAWSGSATTDTQYF | TGCGCCAGCAGCCAAGCGTGGAGCGGGAGCGCCACCACAGATACGCAGTATTTT
TRBJ1-1 | TRBV18 | NA | NA | CATRGTEAFF | TGTGCCACCCGGGGCACTGAAGCTTTCTTT
TRBJ1-4 | TRBV5-1 | NA | NA | CASSLGVGHTNEKLFF | TGCGCCAGCAGCTTGGGAGTGGGGCACACTAATGAAAAACTGTTTTTT
TRBJ1-5 | TRBV7-2 | NA | TRBD1 | CASSLVALGDRSNQPQHF | TGTGCCAGCAGCTTAGTCGCCCTAGGGGACAGGTCCAATCAGCCCCAGCATTTT
TRBJ1-1 | TRBV5-1 | NA | TRBD1 | CASNLQGIMNTEAFF | TGCGCCAGCAACTTACAGGGGATCATGAACACTGAAGCTTTCTTT
TRBJ1-6 | TRBV30 | NA | TRBD1 | CAWSREQGANYNSPLHF | TGTGCCTGGAGTCGAGAGCAGGGGGCGAACTATAATTCACCCCTCCACTTT
TRBJ2-5 | TRBV18 | NA | NA | CASSPGTGAETQYF | TGTGCCAGCTCCCCAGGGACTGGCGCGGAGACCCAGTACTTC
TRBJ2-1 | TRBV3-1/TRBV3-2 | few | TRBD2 | CASSHIAGRGKEQFF | TGTGCCAGCAGCCACATAGCGGGGAGGGGGAAAGAGCAGTTCTTC
TRBJ1-6 | TRBV5-1 | NA | NA | CASRIEGYNSPLHF | TGCGCCAGCAGGATTGAGGGCTATAATTCACCCCTCCACTTT
TRBJ1-6 | TRBV6-5 | NA | NA | CASSYSNLPGDSPLHF | TGTGCCAGCAGTTACTCGAACTTACCGGGTGATTCACCCCTCCACTTT
TRBJ2-7 | TRBV6-5 | NA | NA | CASSYSGGEQYF | TGTGCCAGCAGTTACTCTGGGGGGGAGCAGTACTTC
TRBJ1-2 | TRBV18 | NA | NA | CASSPLRTDKYGYTF | TGTGCCAGCTCACCGTTAAGGACAGATAAGTATGGCTACACCTTC
TRBJ2-3 | TRBV3-1/TRBV3-2 | NA | TRBD2 | CASSQVSGRVLYDTQYF | TGTGCCAGCAGCCAAGTGAGCGGGAGGGTCCTGTACGATACGCAGTATTTT
TRBJ2-7 | TRBV7-2 | NA | NA | CASSVNRAYEQYF | TGTGCCAGCAGCGTAAACCGGGCCTACGAGCAGTACTTC
TRBJ1-1 | TRBV3-1/TRBV3-2 | NA | NA | CASSHLGQNTEAFF | TGTGCCAGCAGCCATCTAGGACAGAACACTGAAGCTTTCTTT
TRBJ2-2 | TRBV27 | few | TRBD2 | CASSLSLGGSAGELFF | TGTGCCAGCAGTTTATCGTTGGGCGGGAGCGCCGGGGAGCTGTTTTTT
TRBJ1-1 | TRBV10-3 | NA | TRBD1 | CAISDGTGDSTEAFF | TGTGCCATCAGTGATGGGACAGGGGATAGCACTGAAGCTTTCTTT
TRBJ1-2 | TRBV7-9 | NA | NA | CASSLGTATNGYTF | TGTGCCAGCAGCTTAGGGACAGCTACTAATGGCTACACCTTC
TRBJ2-2 | TRBV2 | NA | TRBD2 | CASSSSGTNTGELFF | TGTGCCAGCAGCTCCAGCGGGACGAACACCGGGGAGCTGTTTTTT
TRBJ2-1 | TRBV29-1 | NA | TRBD2 | CSVRGLAGGGEQFF | TGCAGCGTTCGGGGACTAGCGGGAGGGGGTGAGCAGTTCTTC
TRBJ2-5 | TRBV28 | few | NA | CASSFFSSETQYF | TGTGCCAGCAGTTTTTTTTCTTCTGAGACCCAGTACTTC
TRBJ1-2 | TRBV4-3 | NA | TRBD1 | CASSQDRDRGSAGYTF | TGCGCCAGCAGCCAAGACCGGGACAGGGGTTCTGCTGGCTACACCTTC
TRBJ2-1 | TRBV7-6 | once | TRBD2 | CASSLVGLAGNEQFF | TGTGCCAGCAGCTTAGTCGGACTAGCGGGAAATGAGCAGTTCTTC
TRBJ1-1 | TRBV7-9 | NA | NA | CASSLGGAQNTEAFF | TGTGCCAGCAGCCTGGGGGGGGCCCAGAACACTGAAGCTTTCTTT
TRBJ2-5 | TRBV9 | NA | TRBD2 | CASSAGLAGVGLETQYF | TGTGCCAGCAGCGCCGGACTAGCGGGAGTTGGATTGGAGACCCAGTACTTC
TRBJ2-3 | TRBV23-1 | once | TRBD1 | CASSHTGTGSDTQYF | TGCGCCAGCAGTCATACCGGGACAGGGTCAGATACGCAGTATTTT
TRBJ1-1 | TRBV9 | NA | TRBD1 | CASSVHPGTENTEAFF | TGTGCCAGCAGCGTACACCCCGGGACAGAGAACACTGAAGCTTTCTTT
TRBJ1-2 | TRBV28 | NA | TRBD1 | CASSPGTGGYGYTF | TGTGCCAGCAGCCCCGGGACAGGGGGCTATGGCTACACCTTC
TRBJ2-6 | TRBV18 | NA | NA | CASSPSSSGANVLTF | TGTGCCAGCTCACCATCCTCGTCCGGGGCCAACGTCCTGACTTTC
TRBJ1-2 | TRBV28 | NA | TRBD1 | CASSFSILDRGGPNYGYTF | TGTGCCAGCAGTTTCTCTATTTTGGACAGGGGTGGTCCTAACTATGGCTACACCTTC
TRBJ2-3 | TRBV27 | NA | NA | CASSPPRTPLFTQYF | TGTGCCAGCAGTCCCCCGCGGACTCCCCTGTTTACGCAGTATTTT
TRBJ2-5 | TRBV10-3 | NA | TRBD2 | CAISRSTSGVTETQYF | TGTGCCATCAGCCGGTCCACTAGCGGAGTCACAGAGACCCAGTACTTC
TRBJ2-2 | TRBV11-3 | NA | TRBD1 | CASSPPGQGEAGELFF | TGTGCCAGCAGCCCTCCGGGACAGGGAGAAGCCGGGGAGCTGTTTTTT
TRBJ1-3 | TRBV28 | NA | NA | CASTSWTAPSADTIYF | TGTGCCAGCACCTCGTGGACTGCTCCTTCGGCGGACACCATATATTTT
TRBJ1-2 | TRBV3-1/TRBV3-2 | NA | NA | CASSQDGGNPTYGYTF | TGTGCCAGCAGCCAAGACGGGGGGAACCCAACCTATGGCTACACCTTC
TRBJ2-1 | TRBV5-8 | NA | NA | CASSLVSGGYNEQFF | TGTGCCAGCAGCTTGGTTAGCGGAGGGTACAATGAGCAGTTCTTC
TRBJ2-1 | TRBV9 | once | TRBD2 | CASSVEGGTSGRGGNEQFF | TGTGCCAGCAGCGTAGAAGGCGGGACTAGCGGGAGAGGGGGCAATGAGCAGTTCTTC
TRBJ1-6 | TRBV24-1 | NA | NA | CATSSGQYNSPLHF | TGTGCCACCAGCTCGGGACAATATAATTCACCCCTCCACTTT